The rows below give T cell receptor beta chains drawn from one sample of a study of PD-L1 blockade in urothelial cancer. Profiled with immunoSEQ multiplex PCR; TCRdb holds only in-frame clones, not every one. The table lists tens of thousands of clones, roughly 81% of them singletons. Sequenced here: PBMCs, sampled around atezolizumab (anti-PD-L1) treatment. All receptors come from a man between 65 and 80 years old with urothelial cancer. Each CDR3 is given with its conserved first and last residue. Each record gives: J gene, D gene, clone size, V gene, CDR3 protein, CDR3 DNA. D genes are given only for firm matches. Size values are once, few and many counts, or a class for expanded clones, and some rows have none.

TRBJ2-2 TRBD1 . TRBV30 CAWLGQGLTGELFF TGTGCCTGGTTAGGACAGGGGTTGACCGGGGAGCTGTTTTTT
TRBJ1-2 . once TRBV4-2 CTSSQVSGLSYGYTF TGTACCAGCAGCCAAGTCTCGGGATTGAGCTATGGCTACACCTTC
TRBJ1-5 . . TRBV7-2 CASSLVGGGGNQPQHF TGTGCCAGCAGCTTAGTGGGGGGAGGCGGAAATCAGCCCCAGCATTTT
TRBJ2-7 . . TRBV11-3 CASSLEERSPYEQYF TGTGCCAGCAGCTTAGAGGAGCGGAGTCCCTACGAGCAGTACTTC
TRBJ2-2 TRBD2 . TRBV12-5 CASGERRAGGPDTGELFF TGTGCTAGTGGCGAGAGGCGAGCGGGAGGGCCCGACACCGGGGAGCTGTTTTTT
TRBJ1-2 . . TRBV5-5 CASSLRVNYGYTF TGTGCCAGCAGCTTGCGGGTTAACTATGGCTACACCTTC
TRBJ2-1 TRBD1 once TRBV7-9 CASIAVTGGDEQFF TGTGCCAGCATAGCTGTGACAGGGGGTGATGAGCAGTTCTTC
TRBJ2-5 . few TRBV9 CASTLRGSDQETQYF TGTGCCAGCACCCTGAGGGGGTCAGACCAAGAGACCCAGTACTTC
TRBJ2-1 . few TRBV7-9 CASSLTGLINEQFF TGTGCCAGCAGCTTAACAGGGCTGATCAATGAGCAGTTCTTC
TRBJ2-2 TRBD2 . TRBV30 CAWSGPGGPTGELFF TGTGCCTGGAGTGGTCCGGGAGGGCCTACCGGGGAGCTGTTTTTT
TRBJ2-7 TRBD2 . TRBV5-1 CASSPPGTSGYEQYF TGCGCCAGCAGCCCACCCGGGACTAGCGGTTACGAGCAGTACTTC
TRBJ1-2 . . TRBV10-3 CAISESTPSSYGYTF TGTGCCATCAGTGAGTCGACCCCTAGCTCCTATGGCTACACCTTC
TRBJ2-6 TRBD2 few TRBV4-1 CASRPTSGGLSGANVLTF TGCGCCAGCAGGCCAACTAGCGGGGGACTCTCTGGGGCCAACGTCCTGACTTTC
TRBJ1-6 TRBD1 few TRBV6-5 CASSYTRQGSSPLHF TGTGCCAGCAGTTACACCCGACAGGGGAGTTCACCCCTCCACTTT
TRBJ1-2 TRBD1 . TRBV27 CASSQRTGVAYGYTF TGTGCCAGCAGTCAGAGGACAGGGGTGGCCTATGGCTACACCTTC
TRBJ2-3 TRBD2 . TRBV23-1 CASSHPLTSGRAGDTQYF TGCGCCAGCAGTCACCCCCTAACTAGCGGGAGGGCCGGAGATACGCAGTATTTT
TRBJ1-4 . . TRBV5-1 CASSSGGEKLFF TGCGCCAGCAGCTCGGGGGGTGAAAAACTGTTTTTT
TRBJ2-5 TRBD2 . TRBV18 CASSPNFGLAGGQETQYF TGTGCCAGCTCACCCAACTTTGGACTAGCGGGGGGGCAAGAGACCCAGTACTTC
TRBJ2-3 . . TRBV6-1 CASSESSVTSTDTQYF TGTGCCAGCAGTGAAAGTAGTGTTACTAGCACAGATACGCAGTATTTT
TRBJ2-2 . . TRBV9 CASSAQQGATGELFF TGTGCCAGCAGCGCCCAACAGGGAGCGACCGGGGAGCTGTTTTTT
TRBJ2-1 TRBD2 . TRBV4-1 CASSPLPLAGGRNEQFF TGCGCCAGCAGCCCCCTACCCCTAGCGGGGGGGCGAAATGAGCAGTTCTTC
TRBJ1-4 . . TRBV13 CASSSTSGPTNEKLFF TGTGCCAGCAGCTCCACTAGTGGTCCAACTAATGAAAAACTGTTTTTT
TRBJ2-2 . . TRBV27 CAARRVGDTGELFF TGTGCCGCCCGCAGGGTTGGGGACACCGGGGAGCTGTTTTTT
TRBJ2-5 TRBD2 . TRBV6-1 CASTEALAGGVETQYF TGTGCCAGCACTGAAGCGCTAGCGGGAGGGGTGGAGACCCAGTACTTC
TRBJ2-4 . once TRBV4-1 CASSQDEAEGAYIQYF TGCGCCAGCAGCCAAGATGAGGCGGAGGGGGCCTACATTCAGTACTTC
TRBJ1-3 TRBD1 . TRBV30 CAWSADRGSGNTIYF TGTGCCTGGAGCGCAGACAGGGGATCGGGAAACACCATATATTTT
TRBJ1-2 TRBD1 . TRBV9 CASSARQGANYGYTF TGTGCCAGCAGCGCCAGACAGGGCGCTAACTATGGCTACACCTTC
TRBJ2-3 TRBD2 . TRBV7-9 CASSRGAGGLLSTDTQYF TGTGCCAGCAGCCGGGGGGCGGGGGGCCTTCTCAGCACAGATACGCAGTATTTT
TRBJ2-5 . . TRBV5-1 CASSSSGVQETQYF TGCGCCAGCAGCTCGTCGGGAGTCCAAGAGACCCAGTACTTC
TRBJ1-1 . many TRBV14 CASSQTEMTEAFF TGTGCCAGCAGCCAGACAGAGATGACTGAAGCTTTCTTT
TRBJ2-2 . . TRBV7-2 CASSQVDRLPTGELFF TGCGCCAGCAGCCAGGTCGACAGGCTACCCACCGGGGAGCTGTTTTTT
TRBJ2-1 TRBD2 . TRBV6-5 CASSSWASGSYNEQFF TGTGCCAGCAGTTCGTGGGCTAGCGGCTCCTACAATGAGCAGTTCTTC
TRBJ2-7 TRBD2 . TRBV4-1 CASSPGTSGYEQYF TGCGCCAGCAGCCCCGGGACTAGCGGCTACGAGCAGTACTTC
TRBJ2-5 TRBD2 . TRBV6-1 CASSEWGLAKQETQYF TGTGCCAGCAGTGAATGGGGACTAGCGAAGCAAGAGACCCAGTACTTC
TRBJ1-5 TRBD1 . TRBV2 CASAGTGMDQPQHF TGTGCCAGCGCCGGGACAGGGATGGATCAGCCCCAGCATTTT
TRBJ2-1 TRBD1 . TRBV10-3 CAITGTGINEQFF TGTGCCATCACTGGGACAGGGATCAATGAGCAGTTCTTC
TRBJ2-2 TRBD1 . TRBV7-2 CASSLGQGGTGELFF TGTGCCAGCAGCCTGGGACAGGGGGGCACCGGGGAGCTGTTTTTT
TRBJ2-1 . . TRBV14 CASSLGNRNEQFF TGTGCCAGCAGCCTCGGGAACCGAAATGAGCAGTTCTTC
TRBJ2-7 TRBD2 few TRBV4-2 CASSQVGGTYEQYF TGTGCCAGCAGCCAAGTCGGGGGGACCTACGAGCAGTACTTC
TRBJ1-6 TRBD1 . TRBV2 CASSQGADNSPLHF TGTGCCAGCAGCCAGGGGGCTGATAATTCACCCCTCCACTTT
TRBJ2-7 . . TRBV19 CASSKSQGSYEQYF TGTGCCAGTAGTAAGTCCCAGGGATCCTACGAGCAGTACTTC
TRBJ2-3 TRBD2 . TRBV7-6 CASSLTSGGITDTQYF TGTGCCAGCAGCCTGACTAGCGGGGGGATCACAGATACGCAGTATTTT
TRBJ2-7 TRBD1 . TRBV6-5 CASSPDRRTYEQYF TGTGCCAGCAGCCCGGACAGGAGGACCTACGAGCAGTACTTC